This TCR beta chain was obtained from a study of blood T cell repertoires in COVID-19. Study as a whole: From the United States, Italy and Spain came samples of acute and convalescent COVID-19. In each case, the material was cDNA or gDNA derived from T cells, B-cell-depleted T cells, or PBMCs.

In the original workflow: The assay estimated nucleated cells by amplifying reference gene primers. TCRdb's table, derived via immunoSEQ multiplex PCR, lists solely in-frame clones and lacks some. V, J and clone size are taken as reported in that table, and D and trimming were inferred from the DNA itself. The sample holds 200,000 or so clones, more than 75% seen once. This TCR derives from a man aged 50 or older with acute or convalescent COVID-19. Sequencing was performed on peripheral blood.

CDR3 DNA: TGTGCCAGCACCCTATTCTCTGGGGCCAACGTCCTGACTTTC. It encodes CASTLFSGANVLTF. The chain combines TRBV9 with TRBJ2-6; the D is unclear. This CDR3 has 14 residues. V was clipped by 6 bases and J by 0 bases, with 7 bases between them. Germline V gene lookup returns CDR1 SGDLS and CDR2 YYNGEE.